These 5 T cell receptor beta chains share one sample of origin, sequenced in a study of blood T cell repertoires in COVID-19. TCRdb keeps only in-frame clones here, not all; method: immunoSEQ multiplex PCR. Here the sample spans some 510,000 clones, roughly 90% being singletons. The specimen sequenced was PBMCs or T cells enriched from blood (not recorded which). The receptors come from a woman aged 40 to 50 who had recovered from COVID-19.

To note about this clone: This specimen includes other DNA sequences encoding the same CDR3. V usage is TRBV7-2 and J usage is TRBJ2-1; D might be TRBD2 (5 bases). CDR1 is SGHTA, CDR2 FQGNSA, per germline. The CDR3 has 15 amino acids. The V end lost 0 bases, the J end lost 2 bases, and 8 bases lay between the germline ends. CDR3 nucleotide sequence: TGTGCCAGCAGCTTAGCAAGCGGAGCCTACAATGAGCAGTTCTTC. This gives the protein CASSLASGAYNEQFF.

The chain carries TRBV27 and TRBJ2-3; tentatively, D is TRBD2 (6 bases). The germline gives CDR1 MNHEY, CDR2 SMNVEV (reference sequence). This CDR3 spans 14 amino acids. The ends were cut back, 2 bases at V and 2 bases at J, with 8 bases in the middle. The CDR3 here is CASSLRRDTDTQYF. The CDR3 bases are TGTGCCAGCAGTTTAAGGAGGGACACAGATACGCAGTATTTT.

The rearrangement joins TRBV30 to TRBJ2-3; possible D gene TRBD1, 5 bases. The ends were cut back, 0 bases at V and 2 bases at J, with 9 bases in the middle. CDR3 size: 14 residues. The germline V gene has CDR1 GTSNPN and CDR2 SVGIG (reference sequence). DNA of the CDR3: TGTGCCTGGAGTGTACAAGGGGACACAGATACGCAGTATTTT. Residues: CAWSVQGDTDTQYF.

The V and J genes are TRBV10-3 and TRBJ1-1; TRBD1 matches 11 bases. Trimming cost V 10 bases and J 0 bases; bases outside gene matches: 13. CDR1 is ENHRY and CDR2 is SYGVKD in the germline V gene. This CDR3 spans 17 amino acids. In DNA form, the CDR3 reads TGTGCCACAAGACCGGGACAGGGGGTGCCGATGAACACTGAAGCTTTCTTT. Its translation: CATRPGQGVPMNTEAFF.

This clone came up a few times. The chain recombines TRBV7-2 with TRBJ1-2; TRBD1 agrees at 8 bases. There are 15 residues in the CDR3. Germline lookup yields CDR1 SGHTA and CDR2 FQGNSA. J lost 3 bases, V lost 5 bases, and 8 bases had no gene match. The CDR3 region has the DNA TGTGCCAGCAGCCCCAGACAGGGGAGGGACTATGGCTACACCTTC. Encoded protein: CASSPRQGRDYGYTF.